These 8 T cell receptor beta chains share one sample of origin, sequenced in a study of control samples from healthy donors and cancer patients. Measured with immunoSEQ multiplex PCR; TCRdb has only the in-frame clones, and not every one. The sample has around 55,000 clones, roughly 89% seen once; the top ten hold around 1.6%. The material sequenced was PBMCs. The receptor set was obtained from a man aged 35-49 years with colorectal cancer.

This rearrangement joins TRBV27 to TRBJ2-5; 7 nucleotides agree with TRBD2. There are 12 residues in the CDR3. Germline V gene lookup returns CDR1 MNHEY and CDR2 SMNVEV (reference sequence). J gave up 1 base and V 11 bases, and 4 bases lay outside the gene matches. CDR3 amino acids: CAVRGVQETQYF. In DNA, the CDR3 is TGTGCCGTCCGGGGGGTCCAAGAGACCCAGTACTTC.

The CDR3 here is CATSDFFRGSGDNEQFF. The CDR3, as DNA: TGTGCCACCAGTGATTTCTTTAGGGGGAGTGGCGACAATGAGCAGTTCTTC. The chain recombines TRBV24-1 with TRBJ2-1; D is possibly TRBD1 (6 bases). CDR3 length: 17 amino acids. CDR1 is KGHDR and CDR2 is SFDVKD in the germline V gene. Deletions cut 1 base from V and 5 bases from J, with 17 bases between.

The chain joins TRBV7-6 to TRBJ2-2, with TRBD2 matching over 14 bases. The CDR3 has 16 amino acids. Germline lookup yields CDR1 SGHVS and CDR2 FNYEAQ. The ends lost 5 bases at V and 7 bases at J; junction bases unmatched: 6. CDR3 sequence: CASSPGTSGSGGELFF. The DNA for the CDR3 is TGTGCCAGCAGCCCCGGGACTAGCGGGAGCGGCGGGGAGCTGTTTTTT.

V gene TRBV7-3 combines with J gene TRBJ2-2, with D unclear. Trimming took off 0 bases at V and 6 bases at J, with 11 bases between the two ends. The germline CDR1 and CDR2 sequences are SGHTA and FQGTGA. There are 15 residues in the CDR3. The CDR3 coding sequence is TGTGCCAGCAGCTTAACAGGCAGACTGGCCGGGGAGCTGTTTTTT. Translation: CASSLTGRLAGELFF.

The rearrangement uses TRBV4-1 and TRBJ2-7, with a tentative D call TRBD1 (5 bases). Per the germline V gene, CDR1 is MGHRA and CDR2 is YSYEKL. The CDR3 covers 16 residues. V lost 4 bases, J lost 0 bases, and 16 bases lay in between. The CDR3: CASSLLDTLNSYEQYF. The CDR3 nucleotides read TGCGCCAGCAGCCTCTTGGACACCCTGAACTCCTACGAGCAGTACTTC.

This clone was recorded once. This chain connects TRBV7-9 to TRBJ2-3, with D unresolved. The V gene's germline CDR1 is SEHNR and CDR2 FQNEAQ (reference sequence). V shed 0 bases and J shed 4 bases, with 14 bases lying between them. The CDR3 totals 16 residues. CDR3 region: CASSLALRVVSDTQYF. The CDR3 nucleotides are TGTGCCAGCAGCTTAGCGCTTAGGGTAGTTTCAGATACGCAGTATTTT.

The chain uses TRBV7-9 and TRBJ2-7; D is undetermined. CDR3 size: 12 residues. Trimming left V 5 bases short and J 5 bases short, with 10 bases between. Germline lookup yields CDR1 SEHNR and CDR2 FQNEAQ (reference sequence). Here the CDR3 reads CASSPINNEQYF. CDR3 coding DNA: TGTGCCAGCAGCCCTATTAATAACGAGCAGTACTTC.

V usage is TRBV3-1 (or the pseudogene TRBV3-2) and J usage is TRBJ2-7, with a possible D match to TRBD1 (8 bases). The CDR3 contains 14 residues. The germline V and J ends were trimmed by 3 bases and 3 bases, with 12 bases remaining between them. Germline V CDR1 and CDR2: LGHDT, YNNKEL (reference sequence). CDR3 amino acids: CASSHSGTGYEQYF. The CDR3 DNA is TGTGCCAGCAGCCACAGCGGGACAGGCTACGAGCAGTACTTC.